This T cell receptor (beta chain) originates from a study of cytomegalovirus exposure and HLA in healthy donors. The CDR3 length is 14 residues. Germline V gives CDR1 SGHDT, CDR2 YYEEEE. V dropped 2 bases and J dropped 4 bases, with 10 bases sitting between them. In the PCR, 60 Vbeta and 13 Jbeta primers were used. Sequenced by immunoSEQ multiplex PCR; TCRdb stores in-frame clones only, minus some. The sample lists some 96,000 clones, 77% occurring once. The genes are TRBV5-6 and TRBJ1-3, with D perhaps TRBD1 (5 bases). Material: PBMCs. The receptor was derived from a female donor in good health and CMV-seronegative. The CDR3 reads CASSFGGAGNTIYF. The CDR3 DNA reads as TGTGCCAGCAGCTTTGGTGGGGCCGGAAACACCATATATTTT.